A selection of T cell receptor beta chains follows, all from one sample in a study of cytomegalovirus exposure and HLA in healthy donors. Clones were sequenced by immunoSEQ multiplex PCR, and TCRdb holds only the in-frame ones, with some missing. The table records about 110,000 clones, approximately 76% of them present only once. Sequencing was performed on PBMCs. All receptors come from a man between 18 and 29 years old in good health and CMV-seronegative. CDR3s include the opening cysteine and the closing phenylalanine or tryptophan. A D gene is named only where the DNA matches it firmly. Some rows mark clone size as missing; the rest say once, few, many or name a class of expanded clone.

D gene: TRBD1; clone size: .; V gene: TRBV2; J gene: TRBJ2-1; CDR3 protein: CASSEVTGINKQFF; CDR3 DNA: TGTGCCAGCAGTGAAGTGACAGGGATCAATAAGCAGTTCTTC
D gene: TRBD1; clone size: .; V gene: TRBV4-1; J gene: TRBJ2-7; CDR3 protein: CASNQHQGAGEQYF; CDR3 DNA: TGCGCCAGCAACCAACATCAGGGGGCGGGCGAGCAGTACTTC
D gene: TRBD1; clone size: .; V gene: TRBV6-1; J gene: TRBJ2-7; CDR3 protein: CASSEGGQTYEQYF; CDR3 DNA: TGTGCCAGCAGTGAAGGGGGACAGACCTACGAGCAGTACTTC
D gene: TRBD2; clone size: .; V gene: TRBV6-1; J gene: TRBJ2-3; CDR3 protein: CASSDHKLAGAGDTQYF; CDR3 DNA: TGTGCCAGCAGTGATCATAAACTAGCGGGGGCAGGGGATACGCAGTATTTT
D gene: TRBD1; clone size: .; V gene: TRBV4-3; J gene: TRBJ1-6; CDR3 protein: CASSQAFGGETGNYNSPLHF; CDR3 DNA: TGCGCCAGCAGCCAAGCCTTCGGGGGAGAGACAGGGAACTATAATTCACCCCTCCACTTT
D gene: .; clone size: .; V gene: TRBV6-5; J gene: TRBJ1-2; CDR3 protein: CASSYLASPYGYTF; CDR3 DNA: TGTGCCAGCAGTTACCTGGCATCCCCCTATGGCTACACCTTC
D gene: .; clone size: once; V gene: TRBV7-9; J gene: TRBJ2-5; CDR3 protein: CASSNLGGEETQYF; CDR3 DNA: TGTGCCAGCAGCAACCTAGGGGGGGAAGAGACCCAGTACTTC
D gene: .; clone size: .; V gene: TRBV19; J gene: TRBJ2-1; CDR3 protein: CASSIAVGEQFF; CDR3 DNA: TGTGCCAGTAGTATAGCTGTCGGGGAGCAGTTCTTC
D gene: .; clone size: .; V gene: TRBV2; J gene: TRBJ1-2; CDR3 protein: CASNPTADYGYTF; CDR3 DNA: TGTGCCAGCAACCCTACAGCAGACTATGGCTACACCTTC
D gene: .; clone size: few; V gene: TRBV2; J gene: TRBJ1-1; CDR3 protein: CASIVENTEAFF; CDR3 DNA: TGTGCCAGCATCGTAGAGAACACTGAAGCTTTCTTT
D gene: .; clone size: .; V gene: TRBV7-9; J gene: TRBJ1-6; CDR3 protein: CASTTRAGRGSPLHF; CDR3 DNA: TGTGCCAGCACCACGAGGGCGGGTCGGGGTTCACCCCTCCACTTT
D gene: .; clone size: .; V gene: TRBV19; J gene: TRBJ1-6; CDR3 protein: CASSIAVGPLHF; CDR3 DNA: TGTGCCAGTAGTATTGCGGTTGGGCCCCTCCACTTT
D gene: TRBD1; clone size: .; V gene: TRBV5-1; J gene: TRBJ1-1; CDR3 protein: CASSPGGGQGNTEAFF; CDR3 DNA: TGCGCCAGCAGCCCGGGAGGGGGACAGGGGAACACTGAAGCTTTCTTT
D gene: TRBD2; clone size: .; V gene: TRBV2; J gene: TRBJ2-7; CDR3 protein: CASSDPGRASSYEQYF; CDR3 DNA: TGTGCCAGCAGTGATCCCGGGAGGGCAAGCTCCTACGAGCAGTACTTC
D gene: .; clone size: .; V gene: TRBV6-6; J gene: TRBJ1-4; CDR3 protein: CASSYSGQNEKLFF; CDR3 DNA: TGTGCCAGCAGTTACTCGGGGCAGAATGAAAAACTGTTTTTT
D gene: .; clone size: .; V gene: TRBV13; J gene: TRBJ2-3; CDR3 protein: CASSDLIRELTDTQYF; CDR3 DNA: TGTGCCAGCTCCGACCTGATCCGGGAGCTCACAGATACGCAGTATTTT
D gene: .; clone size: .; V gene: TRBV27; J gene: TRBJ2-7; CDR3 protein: CASPQPRSSSYEQYF; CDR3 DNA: TGTGCCAGCCCCCAGCCCAGGTCGAGCTCCTACGAGCAGTACTTC
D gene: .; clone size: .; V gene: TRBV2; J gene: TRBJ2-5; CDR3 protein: CASSVSLEGTQYF; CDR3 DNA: TGTGCCAGCAGTGTTAGCTTAGAAGGGACCCAGTACTTC